One TCR beta chain is described in this entry. Its specificity is unknown. This entry is derived from a study of blood T cells in healthy people across ages. Across the study: Per every two T cells, about one barcoded beta molecule was captured by template switching.

Overall study results and limits: CMV status of donors was unknown, possibly confounding expanded clonotype changes.

The use of a sample-barcoded 5' primer and a J-beta primer mix characterized a second PCR of about 7 to 12 cycles. A single record per CDR3 protein comes from TCRdb applying MiXCR to the 5' RACE reads. The sample holds about 290,000 distinct CDR3 sequences, roughly a quarter seen once. The people who gave samples were healthy Caucasians from Russia, aged about 6 to 95. Peripheral blood, approximately 10 milliliters per donor, was collected. Looked up from germline, CDR1 is DFQATT and CDR2 is SNEGSKA (reference sequence). The V end lost 1 base, the J end lost 7 bases, and 17 bases lay between the germline ends. The length of the CDR3 is 15 residues.

The receptor comes from a woman aged 70-85 years in good health. This chain connects TRBV20-1 to TRBJ2-1; either TRBD1 or TRBD2 may supply D (6 bases each). Sequencing was done on a sample of blood. CDR3 bases: TGCAGTGCTAGAGGCCGTTGGGGGGCTCAAAATGAGCAGTTCTTC. Translating gives CSARGRWGAQNEQFF.